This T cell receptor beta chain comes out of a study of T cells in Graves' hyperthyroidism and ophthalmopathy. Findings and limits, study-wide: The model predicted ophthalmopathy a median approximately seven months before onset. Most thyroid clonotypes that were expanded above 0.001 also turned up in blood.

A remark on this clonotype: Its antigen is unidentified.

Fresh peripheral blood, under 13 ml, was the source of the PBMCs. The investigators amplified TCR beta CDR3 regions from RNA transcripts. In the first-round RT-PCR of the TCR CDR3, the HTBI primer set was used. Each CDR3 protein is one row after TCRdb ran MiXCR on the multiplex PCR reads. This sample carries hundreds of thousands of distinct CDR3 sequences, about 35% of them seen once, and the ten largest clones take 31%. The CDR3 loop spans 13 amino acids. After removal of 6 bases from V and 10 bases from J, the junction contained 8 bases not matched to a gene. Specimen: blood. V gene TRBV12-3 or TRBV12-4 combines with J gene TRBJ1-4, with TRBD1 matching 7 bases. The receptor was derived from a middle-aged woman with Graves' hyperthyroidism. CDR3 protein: CASSGTVSGKLFF. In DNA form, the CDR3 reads TGTGCCAGCAGCGGGACAGTCTCTGGAAAACTGTTTTTT.